The clone carrying this T cell receptor beta chain was counted many times. What it recognizes is unknown. This CDR3 is built from 15 residues. The germline V gene has CDR1 DFQATT and CDR2 SNEGSKA (reference sequence). V was shortened by 0 bases and J by 2 bases, with 12 bases between the two germline ends. Preparation of the TCRbeta library was carried out with unique molecular identifiers. Each CDR3 protein is one row after TCRdb ran MiXCR on the PCR reads. This sample has approximately 650,000 distinct CDR3 sequences, with 13% found just once. This sample is part of a study of T-cell reconstitution after alpha-beta-depleted transplantation in children. Regarding the study as a whole: By one year post-transplant, T-cell counts and diversity largely arose from T cells that were newly produced.

The chain carries TRBV20-1 and TRBJ2-3; D call uncertain. The sample in question was PBMCs, obtained before TCRalphabeta/CD19-depleted stem cell transplant. The TCR originated in a girl aged 2-9 years with congenital amegakaryocytic thrombocytopenia, due to receive a stem cell transplant. CDR3 amino acids: CSARDYRSSTDTQYF. For the CDR3, the DNA is TGCAGTGCTAGAGATTACAGAAGTTCCACAGATACGCAGTATTTT.